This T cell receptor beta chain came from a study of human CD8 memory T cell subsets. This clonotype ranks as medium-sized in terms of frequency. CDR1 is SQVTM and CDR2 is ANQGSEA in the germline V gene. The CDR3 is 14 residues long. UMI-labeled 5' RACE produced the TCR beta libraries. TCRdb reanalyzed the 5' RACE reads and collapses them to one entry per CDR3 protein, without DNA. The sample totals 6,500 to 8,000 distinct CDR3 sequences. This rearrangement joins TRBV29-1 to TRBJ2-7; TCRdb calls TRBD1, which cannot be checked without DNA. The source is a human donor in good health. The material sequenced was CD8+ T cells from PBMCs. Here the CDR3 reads CSVRGWDREYEQYF.